This is a list of T cell receptor beta chains from one sample in a study of T cell changes during pregnancy in multiple sclerosis. Assay: immunoSEQ multiplex PCR; the TCRdb copy retains only in-frame clones and omits some. The sample holds approximately 52,000 clones, almost 95% seen once. The sequencing here drew on CD4+ T cells from peripheral blood mononuclear cells, taken in the second trimester of pregnancy. Source of these receptors: a female donor in good health, enrolled as a control in a pregnancy study. The CDR3 runs from the conserved cysteine through the conserved F or W.

TRBJ1-2	TRBV7-3	CASSSGQGVYGYTF
TRBJ2-1	TRBV2	CATPRPGSNGNEQFF
TRBJ2-1	TRBV5-1	CASSPIGGGSGGVNEQFF
TRBJ1-2	TRBV7-3	CASSSQGRYGYTF
TRBJ2-3	TRBV28	CASSLAGGHTDTQYF
TRBJ2-1	TRBV19	CASSINSGGGTSGEQFF
TRBJ2-7	TRBV9	CASSVDSTRYEQYF
TRBJ2-7	TRBV19	CASTQGRVVYEQYF
TRBJ1-1	TRBV5-6	CASSPRPVIMNTEAFF
TRBJ2-1	TRBV7-2	CASSLGLAEPLSQFF
TRBJ2-1	TRBV5-4	CASSLVPSLITYNEQFF
TRBJ1-3	TRBV7-8	CASSVRGGLANTIYF
TRBJ2-7	TRBV6-5	CATQGPSYEQYF
TRBJ2-1	TRBV7-6	CASSFSGSYNEQFF